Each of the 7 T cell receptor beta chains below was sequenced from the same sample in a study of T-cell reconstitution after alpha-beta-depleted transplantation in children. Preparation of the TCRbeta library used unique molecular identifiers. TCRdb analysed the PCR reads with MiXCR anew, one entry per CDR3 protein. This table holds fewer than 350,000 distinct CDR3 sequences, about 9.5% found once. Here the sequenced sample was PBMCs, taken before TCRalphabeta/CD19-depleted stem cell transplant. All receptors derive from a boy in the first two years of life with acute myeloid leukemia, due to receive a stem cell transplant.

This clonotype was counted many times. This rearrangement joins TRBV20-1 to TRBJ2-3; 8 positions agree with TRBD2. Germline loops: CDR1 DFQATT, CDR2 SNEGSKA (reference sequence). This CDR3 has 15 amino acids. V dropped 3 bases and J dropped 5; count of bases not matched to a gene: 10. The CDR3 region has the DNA TGCAGTGCTAGGAGCGGGAGAGGGGATATAGATACGCAGTATTTT. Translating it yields CSARSGRGDIDTQYF.

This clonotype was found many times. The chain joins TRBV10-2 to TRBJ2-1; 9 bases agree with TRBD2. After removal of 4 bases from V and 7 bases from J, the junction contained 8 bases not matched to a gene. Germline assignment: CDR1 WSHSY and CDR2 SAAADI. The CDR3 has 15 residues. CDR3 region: CASSVSSGAPNEQFF. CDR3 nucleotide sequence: TGCGCCAGCAGTGTATCTAGCGGGGCCCCTAATGAGCAGTTCTTC.

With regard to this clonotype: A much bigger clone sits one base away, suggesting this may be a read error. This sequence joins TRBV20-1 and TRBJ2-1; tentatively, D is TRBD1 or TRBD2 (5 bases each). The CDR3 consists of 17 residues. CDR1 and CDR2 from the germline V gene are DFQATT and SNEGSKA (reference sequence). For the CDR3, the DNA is TGCTGTGCTAGAGATCTGGCTAGAGCCGGGGCATGGGATGAGCAGTTCTTC. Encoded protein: CCARDLARAGAWDEQFF.

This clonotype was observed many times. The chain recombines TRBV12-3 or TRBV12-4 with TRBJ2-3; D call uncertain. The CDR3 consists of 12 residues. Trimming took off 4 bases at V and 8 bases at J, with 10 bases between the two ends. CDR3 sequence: CASSSPEATQYF. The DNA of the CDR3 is TGTGCCAGCAGTTCACCCGAAGCTACGCAGTATTTT.

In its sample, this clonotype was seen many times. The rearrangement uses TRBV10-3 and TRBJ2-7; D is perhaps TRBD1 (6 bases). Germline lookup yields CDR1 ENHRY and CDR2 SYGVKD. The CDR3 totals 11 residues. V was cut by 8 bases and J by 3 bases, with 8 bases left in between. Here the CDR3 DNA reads TGTGCCATCGGCAGGGGCTACGAGCAGTACTTC. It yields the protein CAIGRGYEQYF.

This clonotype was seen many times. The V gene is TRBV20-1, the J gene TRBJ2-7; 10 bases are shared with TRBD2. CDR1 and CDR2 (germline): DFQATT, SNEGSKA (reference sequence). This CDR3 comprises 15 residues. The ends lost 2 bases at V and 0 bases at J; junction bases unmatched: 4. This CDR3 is CSARNSGRRSYEQYF. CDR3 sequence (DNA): TGCAGTGCTAGAAATAGCGGGAGGCGCTCCTACGAGCAGTACTTC.

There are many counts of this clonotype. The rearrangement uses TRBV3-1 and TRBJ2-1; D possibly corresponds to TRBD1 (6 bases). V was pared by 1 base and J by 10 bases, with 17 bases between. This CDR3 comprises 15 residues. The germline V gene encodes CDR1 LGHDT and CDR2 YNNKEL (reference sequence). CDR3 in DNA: TGTGCCAGCAGCCAAGTTGCCCAGGGGCCCTTGGAGCAGTTCTTC. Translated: CASSQVAQGPLEQFF.